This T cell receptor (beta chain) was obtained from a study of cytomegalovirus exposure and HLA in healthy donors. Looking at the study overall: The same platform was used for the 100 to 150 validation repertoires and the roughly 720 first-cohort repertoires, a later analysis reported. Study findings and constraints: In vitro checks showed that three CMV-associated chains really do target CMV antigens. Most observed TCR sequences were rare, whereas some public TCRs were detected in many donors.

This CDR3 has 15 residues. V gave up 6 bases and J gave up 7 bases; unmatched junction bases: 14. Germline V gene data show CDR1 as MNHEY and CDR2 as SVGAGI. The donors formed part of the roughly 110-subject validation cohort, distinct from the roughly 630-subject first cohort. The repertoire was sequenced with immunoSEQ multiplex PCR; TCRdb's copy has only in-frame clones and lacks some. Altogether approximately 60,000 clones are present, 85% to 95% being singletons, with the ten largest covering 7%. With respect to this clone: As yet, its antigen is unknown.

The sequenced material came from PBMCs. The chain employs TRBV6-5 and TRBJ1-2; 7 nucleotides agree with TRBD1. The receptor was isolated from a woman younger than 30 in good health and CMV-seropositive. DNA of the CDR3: TGTGCCAGCAGAACTAGGGGGCCCCTCCCAGGTGGCTACACCTTC. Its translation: CASRTRGPLPGGYTF.